This T cell receptor beta chain was captured in a study of blood T cell repertoires in COVID-19. CDR3 length: 14 residues. Germline-derived CDR1 and CDR2 are LNHDA and SQIVND (reference sequence). Trimming removed 6 bases from V and 0 bases from J, with 9 bases in between. Participants, about 18 to 95 years old, spanned some 23 US areas. The data were produced by immunoSEQ multiplex PCR, yet TCRdb's version contains in-frame clones alone and is incomplete. Of 150,000 to 200,000 clones detected, about 91% appear once; the ten largest clones hold roughly 2.4%. The sequence derives from a woman aged 40 to 49 with acute COVID-19. Sequenced input: PBMCs or T cells enriched from blood (not recorded which). V gene TRBV19 combines with J gene TRBJ2-1, with D possibly TRBD2 on 5 matching bases. The CDR3 DNA is TGTGCCAGTAGAAGGGAGAGCTCCTACAATGAGCAGTTCTTC. Its translation is CASRRESSYNEQFF.